The T cell receptor (beta chain) described here comes from a study of sequential checkpoint blockade in melanoma (dated by TCRdb to the late 2010s). Turning to the overall study: Using 1:1 randomization, the trial assigned patients either to first-line nivolumab followed by ipilimumab (arm A) or to ipilimumab followed by nivolumab (arm B). Both trial sequences were followed by maintenance nivolumab.

Note on this clone: The clone's antigen remains unknown. No clone much larger than this one lies a single base away; base qualities are absent.

TCRbeta CDR3 regions were immunosequenced from genomic DNA with the immunoSEQ Assay. Before high-throughput sequencing, the genomic DNA was amplified using bias-controlled multiplex PCR. The original methods were these. To quantify the absolute abundance of each unique TCRbeta CDR3 region, the sequences were collapsed and filtered. Clonality, defined as 1 minus Pielou's evenness, was calculated using only productive rearrangements. Clones with significantly greater frequencies in on-treatment versus baseline samples were identified using a previously published method. TCRdb retrieved this table from immuneACCESS and kept in-frame rearrangements only. Not all clones are present; in checked studies, unresolved V genes account for under half, and no reason is known for the remainder. V and J calls and clone size come straight from that table; D and trimming were deduced from the DNA. The sample records under 40,000 clones, approximately 86% of which are singletons. The ten most abundant clones make up roughly 23% of the sample.

Broad study findings and their caveats: The response-prediction model combining TCR metrics and mutation burden needs validation in larger, independent patient cohorts.

The treatment or condition label for this specimen denotes: randomized to nivolumab then ipilimumab (arm A) or the reverse (arm B). Prior DNA-damaging chemotherapy had not been received by any trial patient. A FACS Aria II flow cytometer was used to sort live CD3+CD8+ cells that were negative for CD19 and CD56 from thawed PBMCs. Samples came from patients with melanoma in CheckMate 064, a randomized, open-label phase II trial of sequential checkpoint blockade. Peripheral blood mononuclear cells were collected by leukapheresis, purified using Ficoll-Paque, and frozen in human serum containing around 9.8% DMSO. Immediately after sorting, the purity of sorted blood CD3+CD8+ cells was verified to be >95%, after which DNA was extracted. Sequences SGDLS (CDR1) and YYNGEE (CDR2) are obtained from the germline V gene. The CDR3 covers 13 residues, taking in both the cysteine and the phenylalanine. The entry retains the CDR3 DNA only, 39 bases that are in frame from base 1. V is clipped by 0 bases and J by 6 bases, and the sequence between their germline boundaries is 10 bases long.

The sequence joins TRBV9 to TRBJ2-7; the D segment could be TRBD2, given 5 matching bases. This specimen was CD8+ T cells sorted from blood (inferred from file names), taken from a patient given nivolumab and ipilimumab in sequence. This receptor was taken from a human donor with melanoma. The DNA sequence is given as TGTGCCAGCAGCGTAGGGGTAAGCGGCGAGCAGTACTTC. This encodes CASSVGVSGEQYF.